This T cell receptor (beta chain) was sequenced for a study of T cells after posttransplantation cyclophosphamide. This related bone marrow graft donor gave peripheral blood on the day of marrow donation. The count of this clone is one. Its antigen remains unidentified. Method: immunoSEQ multiplex PCR; TCRdb's copy keeps in-frame clones and lacks some. The sample lists about 50,000 clones; approximately 94% were seen once. Findings of the study overall: Donor CD8+ memory clones often dominated recipient blood repertoires at later times. Blood and skin or GI T cell repertoires showed limited TRB overlap. Recipient CMV seropositivity and CMV reactivation strongly tracked TRB clonality.

This CDR3 has 14 residues. The V end was cut by 4 bases, the J end by 0 bases, with 10 bases between. CDR1 and CDR2 from the germline V gene are SGHTA and FQGNSA. The source of this sequence is a woman in her twenties or thirties in good health and a related stem cell transplant donor. The source material was PBMCs. The chain is built from TRBV7-2 and TRBJ2-7; D gene uncertain. Here the CDR3 reads CASSSRRSSYEQYF. As DNA, the CDR3 is TGTGCCAGCAGCTCCCGGCGGAGCTCCTACGAGCAGTACTTC.